The 32 T cell receptor beta chains reported below all come from one sample, sequenced in a study of cytomegalovirus exposure and HLA in healthy donors. Primers included in the PCR were 60 Vbeta and 13 Jbeta primers. The assay was immunoSEQ multiplex PCR, and TCRdb's table has in-frame clones only and misses some. Seen here are around 150,000 clones, 80% observed once, and the top ten hold roughly 9.7%. Sequences were obtained from PBMCs. These TCRs come from a man aged 18 to 29 in good health and CMV-seropositive.

The chain couples TRBV7-9 to TRBJ2-3; TRBD2 is a possible D gene (5 bases). V shed 2 bases and J shed 4 bases, with 16 bases lying between them. The CDR3 has 16 residues. Germline V CDR1 and CDR2: SEHNR, FQNEAQ (reference sequence). The CDR3 here is CASSLNSGAVADTQYF. CDR3 DNA sequence: TGTGCCAGCAGCTTAAATAGTGGAGCGGTGGCAGATACGCAGTATTTT.

This clone was picked up a small number of times. This chain links TRBV2 with TRBJ2-7; tentative D call: TRBD2 (5 bases). The CDR3 runs to 15 residues. In germline, CDR1 is SNHLY, CDR2 FYNNEI. Between the trimmed V and J ends, which lost 5 bases and 0 bases, there was a span of 14 bases. DNA of the CDR3: TGTGCCAGCAGTCCCGGACTCCCCGGCTCCTACGAGCAGTACTTC. Its protein product is CASSPGLPGSYEQYF.

This clone was seen a single time. The genes are TRBV5-5 and TRBJ2-7, with a weak D call TRBD2 (5 bases). Germline V CDR1 and CDR2: SGHKS, YYEKEE (reference sequence). Trimming left V 1 base short and J 0 bases short, with 8 bases between. The CDR3 contains 14 residues. In DNA, the CDR3 is TGTGCCAGCAGCTTGCTGAGCGGCTCCTACGAGCAGTACTTC. This sequence encodes CASSLLSGSYEQYF.

With respect to this clone: At one of its ends the junction is not consistent with the germline gene, which may arise from a read error. The CDR3 protein is CASSLELVGGQETRYF. The CDR3 coding sequence is TGTGCCAGCAGCTTAGAACTTGTCGGGGGTCAAGAGACCCGGTACTTC. The chain combines TRBV7-9 with TRBJ2-5; perhaps TRBD2 as D (6 bases). Per the germline V gene, CDR1 is SEHNR and CDR2 is FQNEAQ (reference sequence). This CDR3 comprises 16 residues. The complete variable domain, with remaining parts taken from reference TRBV7-9 and TRBJ2-5, reads DTGVSQNPRHKITKRGQNVTFRCDPISEHNRLYWYRQTLGQGPEFLTYFQNEAQLEKSRLLSDRFSAERPKGSFSTLEIQRTEQGDSAMYLCASSLELVGGQETRYFGPGTRLLVL.

The chain has TRBV4-1 and TRBJ1-2; TRBD1 matches at 7 bases. Germline lookup yields CDR1 MGHRA and CDR2 YSYEKL. With V trimmed by 3 bases and J by 5 bases, 3 bases remained unmatched. The CDR3 contains 13 residues. The CDR3 region is CASSQPTGYGYTF. Here the CDR3 DNA reads TGCGCCAGCAGCCAGCCGACAGGGTATGGCTACACCTTC.

The CDR3 reads CASSSRVGSTEAFF. In DNA form, the CDR3 reads TGTGCCAGCAGTAGCAGGGTGGGCAGCACTGAAGCTTTCTTT. The V call is TRBV6-1, the J call TRBJ1-1; a possible D gene is TRBD1 (5 bases). The CDR3 has 14 amino acids. V gave up 5 bases and J gave up 4 bases, with 14 bases separating them. The germline gives CDR1 MNHNS, CDR2 SASEGT.

The chain recombines TRBV5-1 with TRBJ2-4; 10 nucleotides align to TRBD1. V was clipped by 0 bases and J by 8 bases; unmatched bases: 2. The CDR3 is 14 amino acids. Germline V gene lookup returns CDR1 SGHRS and CDR2 YFSETQ. The CDR3 is CASSLGTGGDIQYF. CDR3 DNA: TGCGCCAGCAGCTTGGGGACAGGGGGTGACATTCAGTACTTC.

This chain uses TRBV4-3 with TRBJ2-2; D is possibly TRBD2 (5 bases). Germline CDR1 and CDR2: LGHNA and YSLEER. Trimming took 0 bases from V and 6 from J, leaving 17 bases between them. The CDR3 has 17 amino acids. The CDR3 protein is CASSQDRARRFAGELFF. In DNA form, the CDR3 reads TGCGCCAGCAGCCAAGATCGGGCGCGGAGGTTCGCCGGGGAGCTGTTTTTT.

The V call is TRBV5-4, the J call TRBJ2-5; D may be TRBD2 (6 bases). Per germline, CDR1 SGHNT and CDR2 YYREEE (reference sequence). This CDR3 has 19 residues. Trimming removed 1 base from V and 0 bases from J, with 22 bases in between. The CDR3 sequence: CASSLFGAGWEAYQETQYF. CDR3 DNA sequence: TGTGCCAGCAGCTTGTTTGGGGCAGGGTGGGAGGCCTACCAAGAGACCCAGTACTTC.

CDR3 coding DNA: TGCGCCAGCAGCCCGTATCCCCAACTGCACTCTGGAAACACCATATATTTT. Encoded protein: CASSPYPQLHSGNTIYF. V usage is TRBV4-3 and J usage is TRBJ1-3; D gene ambiguous. Germline V gene sequence: CDR1 LGHNA, CDR2 YSLEER. The ends were cut back, 4 bases at V and 0 bases at J, with 16 bases in the middle. The CDR3 covers 17 residues.

The V and J genes are TRBV19 and TRBJ2-1; TRBD2 aligns across 8 bases. CDR3 size: 15 residues. The J segment lost 3 bases and the V segment lost 5 bases, leaving 6 bases of the junction unmatched. The germline V gene encodes CDR1 LNHDA and CDR2 SQIVND (reference sequence). CDR3 nucleotides: TGTGCCAGTAGTCCCGGGCGGGAGGTCTACAATGAGCAGTTCTTC. Amino acids: CASSPGREVYNEQFF.

Comments on this clone: At one boundary the junction diverges from the germline segment, which might be a read error. The rearrangement joins TRBV11-2 to TRBJ2-1, with 9 bases fitting TRBD2. Germline CDR1 reads SGHAT; CDR2 reads FQNNGV. The CDR3 runs to 16 residues. In DNA form, the CDR3 reads TGTACCAGCAGCTTAGATCGGGCGGGAGGGCACAATGAGCAGTTCTTC. It translates to CTSSLDRAGGHNEQFF.

The J gene is TRBJ2-5, the V gene TRBV15, with 7 bases lining up with TRBD1. The closer fit of TRBJ2-7 to the DNA end suggests the J call may be wrong. This CDR3 is 14 amino acids long. CDR1 is LNHNV, CDR2 YYDKDF, per germline (reference sequence). The CDR3 DNA reads as TGTGCCACCAGCAGAGATAGGACAGGAGGCGAGCAGTACTTC. This translates into CATSRDRTGGEQYF.

J is TRBJ1-6 and V is TRBV19; D perhaps matches TRBD1 (6 bases). V was cut by 3 bases and J by 6 bases, with 9 bases left in between. From germline, CDR1 is LNHDA and CDR2 SQIVND (reference sequence). CDR3 length equals 14 residues. The CDR3 nucleotides read TGTGCCAGTAGTATTCAACAGGGTAATTCACCCCTCCACTTT. Protein: CASSIQQGNSPLHF.

The chain has TRBV6-5 and TRBJ2-7; TRBD1 matches at 9 bases. V was clipped by 6 bases and J by 6 bases; unmatched bases: 6. The CDR3 loop spans 13 amino acids. Germline V CDR1 and CDR2: MNHEY, SVGAGI. The CDR3 region is CASRTGTGFEQYF. Here the CDR3 DNA reads TGTGCCAGCAGGACCGGGACAGGGTTCGAGCAGTACTTC.

Regarding this clone: One end of the junction fails to match germline, which may point to a read error. The chain carries TRBV6-5 and TRBJ2-5; 8 positions match TRBD1. Germline values: CDR1 MNHEY, CDR2 SVGAGI. The CDR3 is made up of 15 amino acids. For the CDR3, the DNA is TGTGCCAGCAGTTACAATCAGGGGGCTCAAGGGACCCAGTACTTC. It codes for CASSYNQGAQGTQYF.

The chain carries TRBV18 and TRBJ2-3, with 12 bases identical to TRBD2. The CDR3 runs 16 residues. Losses at the gene ends were 6 bases for V and 6 bases for J; bases not matched to a gene: 10. Germline CDR1 is KGHSH and CDR2 is LQKENI. Here the CDR3 reads CASSPSSGGAWDTQYF. For the CDR3, the DNA is TGTGCCAGCTCGCCTTCTAGCGGGGGGGCATGGGATACGCAGTATTTT.

This chain links TRBV9 with TRBJ2-7, with 13 bases matching TRBD2. The germline V gene encodes CDR1 SGDLS and CDR2 YYNGEE. The CDR3 length is 15 residues. V lost 3 bases, J lost 2 bases, and 2 bases stayed unmatched. The CDR3 coding sequence is TGTGCCAGCAGCGCGGGGACTAGCGGGACCTACGAGCAGTACTTC. This translates into CASSAGTSGTYEQYF.

The chain couples TRBV7-3 to TRBJ2-3; D gene uncertain. The CDR3 has 18 residues. Germline V gene data show CDR1 as SGHTA and CDR2 as FQGTGA. Trimming took off 1 base at V and 2 bases at J, with 19 bases between the two ends. In DNA, the CDR3 is TGTGCCAGCAGCTTAAACCCTCGGGTGGCACCACTCACAGATACGCAGTATTTT. Protein product: CASSLNPRVAPLTDTQYF.

The chain recombines TRBV4-1 with TRBJ2-7, with D possibly matching TRBD2 (5 bases). V lost 4 bases and J 0 bases, leaving 10 bases between the germline ends. CDR1 is MGHRA and CDR2 is YSYEKL in the germline V gene. The CDR3 has 14 residues. Here the CDR3 DNA reads TGCGCCAGCAGCCTCCTTGGGAGCTCCTACGAGCAGTACTTC. It is translated as CASSLLGSSYEQYF.

The chain joins TRBV2 to TRBJ1-1; 7 bases agree with TRBD1. Trimming took 10 bases from V and 1 from J; bases not matched to a gene: 6. Germline CDR1 SNHLY, CDR2 FYNNEI. The CDR3 is 13 amino acids. The chain's CDR3 is CATLRDRNTEAFF. CDR3 bases: TGTGCCACCCTCCGGGACAGGAACACTGAAGCTTTCTTT. Using reference TRBV2 and TRBJ1-1 for the parts outside the CDR3, the full variable domain is EPEVTQTPSHQVTQMGQEVILRCVPISNHLYFYWYRQILGQKVEFLVSFYNNEISEKSEIFDDQFSVERPDGSNFTLKIRSTKLEDSAMYFCATLRDRNTEAFFGQGTRLTVV.

This clone was counted a few times. The V and J genes are TRBV6-5 and TRBJ1-1, with D maybe TRBD1 (6 bases). Trimming took 2 bases from V and 1 from J, leaving 11 bases between them. This CDR3 is built from 15 residues. From germline, CDR1 is MNHEY and CDR2 SVGAGI. The CDR3 reads CASSYAGTSNTEAFF. The CDR3 coding sequence is TGTGCCAGCAGTTACGCCGGGACATCGAACACTGAAGCTTTCTTT.

There are a few counts of this clone. J is TRBJ1-6 and V is TRBV4-1; the D gene is possibly TRBD1 (5 bases). V lost 4 bases and J 10 bases, leaving 17 bases between the germline ends. The CDR3 length is 15 residues. The germline gives CDR1 MGHRA, CDR2 YSYEKL. The CDR3 protein is CASSPDSGTQSPLHF. CDR3 coding DNA: TGCGCCAGCAGCCCTGACTCAGGGACTCAATCACCCCTCCACTTT.

This CDR3 reads CASSDVGGWSSYEQYF. The CDR3 DNA reads as TGTGCCAGCAGTGATGTGGGAGGTTGGAGCTCCTACGAGCAGTACTTC. This chain uses TRBV2 with TRBJ2-7, with D tentatively TRBD2 (6 bases). Germline V gene sequence: CDR1 SNHLY, CDR2 FYNNEI. V was pared by 3 bases and J by 0 bases, with 15 bases between. The CDR3 runs to 16 residues.

V and J are TRBV7-6 and TRBJ1-1; D unresolved. V was shortened by 5 bases and J by 1 base, with 8 bases between the two germline ends. The CDR3 has 13 residues. Germline CDR1 reads SGHVS; CDR2 reads FNYEAQ. Here the CDR3 reads CASSKNRNTEAFF. The CDR3 nucleotides read TGTGCCAGCAGCAAGAACAGGAACACTGAAGCTTTCTTT.

V gene TRBV27 combines with J gene TRBJ2-2; no reliable D call. CDR3 length equals 15 residues. Germline values: CDR1 MNHEY, CDR2 SMNVEV (reference sequence). V was trimmed by 3 bases and J by 3 bases, leaving 11 bases between them. The CDR3 reads CASSFGSYDTGELFF. DNA of the CDR3: TGTGCCAGCAGTTTCGGTTCATATGACACCGGGGAGCTGTTTTTT.

The chain carries TRBV4-1 and TRBJ2-1; D remains unclear. The CDR3 sequence is 13 residues long. Between the trimmed V and J ends, which lost 0 bases and 5 bases, there was a span of 5 bases. CDR1 MGHRA and CDR2 YSYEKL come from the germline V gene. The CDR3 DNA reads as TGCGCCAGCAGCCAAGATCGTAACAATGAGCAGTTCTTC. Translating gives CASSQDRNNEQFF.

The rearrangement joins TRBV2 to TRBJ2-3, with 13 nucleotides matching TRBD2. Unmatched junction bases numbered 3, after V lost 6 bases and J lost 3 bases. This CDR3 has 15 residues. Germline values: CDR1 SNHLY, CDR2 FYNNEI. The CDR3 is CASRGTSGVTDTQYF. CDR3 coding DNA: TGTGCCAGCAGGGGGACTAGCGGGGTAACAGATACGCAGTATTTT. The complete variable domain, with remaining parts taken from reference TRBV2 and TRBJ2-3, reads EPEVTQTPSHQVTQMGQEVILRCVPISNHLYFYWYRQILGQKVEFLVSFYNNEISEKSEIFDDQFSVERPDGSNFTLKIRSTKLEDSAMYFCASRGTSGVTDTQYFGPGTRLTVL.

The chain couples TRBV19 to TRBJ1-5; D is perhaps TRBD1 (5 bases). This CDR3 comprises 15 residues. V gave up 10 bases and J gave up 3 bases, with 19 bases separating them. Germline-derived CDR1 and CDR2 are LNHDA and SQIVND (reference sequence). This CDR3 reads CATSYGGGSNQPQHF. The CDR3 DNA is TGTGCCACCTCATATGGGGGGGGGTCCAATCAGCCCCAGCATTTT.

The chain is built from TRBV18 and TRBJ2-7; 12 nucleotides agree with TRBD2. V gave up 10 bases and J gave up 4 bases; unmatched junction bases: 11. Germline V gene data show CDR1 as KGHSH and CDR2 as LQKENI. The CDR3 covers 15 residues. The CDR3 DNA reads as TGTGCCACCAAAAGCGGGACTAGCGGGCCGTACGAGCAGTACTTC. Translated: CATKSGTSGPYEQYF. Supplemented by reference TRBV18 and TRBJ2-7, the full variable domain reads NAGVMQNPRHLVRRRGQEARLRCSPMKGHSHVYWYRQLPEEGLKFMVYLQKENIIDESGMPKERFSAEFPKEGPSILRIQQVVRGDSAAYFCATKSGTSGPYEQYFGPGTRLTVT.

The V and J genes are TRBV5-5 and TRBJ2-4; D not resolved. This CDR3 has 15 residues. Germline V gene sequence: CDR1 SGHKS, CDR2 YYEKEE (reference sequence). V was clipped by 0 bases and J by 0 bases, with 7 bases between them. CDR3 coding DNA: TGTGCCAGCAGCTTGGAACAGACAGCCAAAAACATTCAGTACTTC. Amino acids: CASSLEQTAKNIQYF.

The V and J genes are TRBV2 and TRBJ2-3; 12 bases align to TRBD2. The V segment lost 7 bases and the J segment 2 bases; nucleotides outside the gene matches: 10. The germline V gene encodes CDR1 SNHLY and CDR2 FYNNEI. The CDR3 has 17 residues. Written as DNA, the CDR3 is TGTGCCAGCACCCGGTTGTCTAGCGGGGGGGACACAGATACGCAGTATTTT. Its protein is CASTRLSSGGDTDTQYF.